This TCR beta chain was observed in a study of blood T cell repertoires in COVID-19. Study information: Acute-phase and convalescent COVID-19 samples originated in the United States, Italy and Spain.

The data were produced by immunoSEQ multiplex PCR, yet TCRdb's version contains in-frame clones alone and is incomplete. The sample records roughly 130,000 clones, 84% being singletons. Trimming pared 2 bases from V and 6 bases from J, leaving 11 bases between. Germline V gene lookup returns CDR1 SNHLY and CDR2 FYNNEI. This CDR3 comprises 14 residues. Participants' reported clinical history set cohort assignment. The gene calls are TRBV2 and TRBJ1-5, with D tentatively TRBD1 (6 bases). Material for sequencing was PBMCs or T cells enriched from blood (not recorded which). The clonotype was recovered from a woman between 45 and 60 years old with acute COVID-19. CDR3 bases: TGTGCCAGCAGTGAATACAGGGAAGGTCAGCCCCAGCATTTT. Protein product: CASSEYREGQPQHF.